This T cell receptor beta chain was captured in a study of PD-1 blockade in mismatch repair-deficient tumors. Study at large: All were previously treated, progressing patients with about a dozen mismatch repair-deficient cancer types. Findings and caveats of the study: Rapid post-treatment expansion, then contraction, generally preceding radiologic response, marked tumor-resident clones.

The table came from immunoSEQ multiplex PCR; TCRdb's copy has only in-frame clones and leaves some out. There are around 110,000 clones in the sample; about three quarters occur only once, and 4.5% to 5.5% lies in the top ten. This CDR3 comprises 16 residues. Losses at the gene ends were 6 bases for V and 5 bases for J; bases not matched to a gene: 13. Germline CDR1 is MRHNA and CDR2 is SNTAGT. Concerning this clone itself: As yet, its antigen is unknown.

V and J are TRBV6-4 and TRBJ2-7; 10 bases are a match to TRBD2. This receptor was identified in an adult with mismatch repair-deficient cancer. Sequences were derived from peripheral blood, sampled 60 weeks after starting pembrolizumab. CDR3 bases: TGTGCCAGCAGGAGGCACCCGACTAGCGGGCCTAACGAGCAGTACTTC. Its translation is CASRRHPTSGPNEQYF.